A selection of T cell receptor beta chains follows, all from one sample in a study of T-cell memory formation after mild COVID-19. TCRdb processed the 5' RACE reads anew with MiXCR; each CDR3 protein has one entry. The repertoire consists of roughly 600,000 distinct CDR3 sequences, with about 20% occurring once and the leading ten covering 9.5% to 15%. Source material: PBMCs or a T cell subset sorted from them (not recorded which). The receptors shown here come from an adult woman who had mild COVID-19 (a few samples of this study predate the infection). Cell type and time point are not known. Both conserved end residues are trimmed from each CDR3. The D gene is left open where the match is weak. Clone size is shown for a subset of rows, as once, few, many or a class of expanded clone.

clone_size: -
v_call: TRBV11-3
j_call: TRBJ1-5
d_call: -
cdr3_aa: ASSFGEGQPQH

clone_size: many
v_call: TRBV20-1
j_call: TRBJ2-3
d_call: TRBD1
cdr3_aa: SARPLQEQGGTDTQY

clone_size: -
v_call: TRBV7-3
j_call: TRBJ2-3
d_call: TRBD2
cdr3_aa: ASSSLTTSGRGDTQY

clone_size: many
v_call: TRBV12-3/TRBV12-4
j_call: TRBJ2-3
d_call: -
cdr3_aa: ASSLPGVDTQY

clone_size: -
v_call: TRBV6-1
j_call: TRBJ2-2
d_call: TRBD1
cdr3_aa: ASSWIVLQGPDTGELF

clone_size: few
v_call: TRBV7-3
j_call: TRBJ2-3
d_call: -
cdr3_aa: ASSLTGATSTDTQY

clone_size: -
v_call: TRBV3-1
j_call: TRBJ1-5
d_call: -
cdr3_aa: ASSLKGSNQPQH

clone_size: -
v_call: TRBV6-2/TRBV6-3
j_call: TRBJ2-1
d_call: -
cdr3_aa: ASTRGNEQF

clone_size: -
v_call: TRBV20-1
j_call: TRBJ1-5
d_call: -
cdr3_aa: SARRDGRNQPQH

clone_size: few
v_call: TRBV11-3
j_call: TRBJ2-2
d_call: -
cdr3_aa: ASSLTGWTGELF

clone_size: few
v_call: TRBV29-1
j_call: TRBJ2-7
d_call: TRBD2
cdr3_aa: SVKGLADYEQY

clone_size: few
v_call: TRBV20-1
j_call: TRBJ1-2
d_call: TRBD1
cdr3_aa: SARDPAPLMAGGGSGYT

clone_size: -
v_call: TRBV6-5
j_call: TRBJ1-2
d_call: TRBD1
cdr3_aa: ASSYVTGSFGGYT

clone_size: -
v_call: TRBV4-3
j_call: TRBJ2-5
d_call: -
cdr3_aa: ASSPRGDSETQY

clone_size: few
v_call: TRBV12-3/TRBV12-4
j_call: TRBJ2-1
d_call: -
cdr3_aa: ASSLHISYNEQF

clone_size: -
v_call: TRBV12-3/TRBV12-4
j_call: TRBJ2-4
d_call: -
cdr3_aa: ASPRVKNIQY

clone_size: -
v_call: TRBV2
j_call: TRBJ1-2
d_call: -
cdr3_aa: ASSEDSGSIDYT

clone_size: few
v_call: TRBV5-1
j_call: TRBJ2-7
d_call: TRBD1
cdr3_aa: ASSLQGASYEQY

clone_size: few
v_call: TRBV7-3
j_call: TRBJ1-6
d_call: -
cdr3_aa: ASSPRGDNSPLH

clone_size: many
v_call: TRBV24-1
j_call: TRBJ2-2
d_call: TRBD1
cdr3_aa: ATTTGSNTGELF

clone_size: -
v_call: TRBV9
j_call: TRBJ2-5
d_call: TRBD2
cdr3_aa: ASSVEGLAGGETQY

clone_size: few
v_call: TRBV24-1
j_call: TRBJ1-2
d_call: TRBD1
cdr3_aa: ATRPAEGQGTYGYT

clone_size: -
v_call: TRBV29-1
j_call: TRBJ2-2
d_call: TRBD2
cdr3_aa: SVGTTRGGTGELF

clone_size: -
v_call: TRBV7-2
j_call: TRBJ2-7
d_call: TRBD2
cdr3_aa: ASSASWWNQASGLYEQY

clone_size: -
v_call: TRBV6-1
j_call: TRBJ1-2
d_call: -
cdr3_aa: ASSERARNYGYT

clone_size: -
v_call: TRBV3-1
j_call: TRBJ2-3
d_call: -
cdr3_aa: ASSQDAAQAGTQY

clone_size: -
v_call: TRBV20-1
j_call: TRBJ2-1
d_call: TRBD2
cdr3_aa: SASLGGRGYNEQF

clone_size: few
v_call: TRBV7-2
j_call: TRBJ2-7
d_call: -
cdr3_aa: ASSYPRDYEQY

clone_size: -
v_call: TRBV12-3/TRBV12-4
j_call: TRBJ1-1
d_call: TRBD1
cdr3_aa: ASSLLFGIGQEMNTEAF

clone_size: -
v_call: TRBV20-1
j_call: TRBJ2-3
d_call: TRBD2
cdr3_aa: SAPSYGGGADTQY

clone_size: -
v_call: TRBV6-2/TRBV6-3
j_call: TRBJ2-2
d_call: -
cdr3_aa: ASSRYGGENTGELF

clone_size: -
v_call: TRBV7-2
j_call: TRBJ2-7
d_call: TRBD2
cdr3_aa: ASSPEREWYEQY

clone_size: few
v_call: TRBV15
j_call: TRBJ1-5
d_call: -
cdr3_aa: ATSSLRSRQPQH